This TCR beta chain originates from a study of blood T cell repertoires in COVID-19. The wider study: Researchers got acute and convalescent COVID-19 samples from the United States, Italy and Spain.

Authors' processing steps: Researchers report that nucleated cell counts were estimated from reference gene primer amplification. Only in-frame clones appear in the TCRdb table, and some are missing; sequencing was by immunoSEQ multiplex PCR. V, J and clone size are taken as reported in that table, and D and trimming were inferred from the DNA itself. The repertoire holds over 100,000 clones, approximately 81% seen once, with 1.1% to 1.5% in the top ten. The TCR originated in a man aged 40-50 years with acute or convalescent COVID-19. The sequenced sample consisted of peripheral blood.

The CDR3 coding sequence is TGTGCCAGCAACGGGGGACAGGGGGTAAATCAGCCCCAGCATTTT. Its protein is CASNGGQGVNQPQHF. This rearrangement joins TRBV28 to TRBJ1-5; TRBD1 matches 11 bases. The CDR3 has 15 residues. CDR1 is MDHEN and CDR2 is SYDVKM in the germline V gene. Losses at the gene ends were 7 bases for V and 4 bases for J; bases not matched to a gene: 6.